This T cell receptor beta chain was sequenced for a study of cytotoxic CD8 clonotypes in ibrutinib-treated CLL. About the research overall: After median about 5.5 years, roughly 14 stayed in remission, about 12 progressed; responses roughly 25 partial, 2 complete.

Sequencing used immunoSEQ multiplex PCR; TCRdb keeps in-frame clones, though not all of them. The repertoire includes 65,000 to 85,000 clones, 90% of them detected once, and approximately 3% sits in the top ten. A single count supports this clone. The CDR3 extends over 12 amino acids. V was pared by 5 bases and J by 5 bases, with 11 bases between. Germline CDR1 SGHRS, CDR2 YFSETQ. V and J are TRBV5-1 and TRBJ2-7, with D maybe TRBD1 (6 bases). This TCR was sampled from a human donor with chronic lymphocytic leukemia. The sample consisted of PBMCs, taken after 12 months of ibrutinib treatment. The CDR3 DNA reads as TGCGCCAGCAGTACAGGGACGGACGAGCAGTACTTC. Its protein is CASSTGTDEQYF.